These T cell receptor beta chains were read from a single sample in a study of T-cell reconstitution after alpha-beta-depleted transplantation in children. TCRdb re-analysed the PCR reads in MiXCR, keeping a single row per CDR3 protein. The sample has approximately 200,000 distinct CDR3 sequences, roughly 15% seen once. The sequences come from PBMCs from the stem cell graft donor, collected from the stem cell graft. The receptors derive from a human donor who donated a stem cell graft to a child with acute lymphoblastic leukemia. Each CDR3 is given with its conserved first and last residue. The D gene is left open where the match is weak. Not all rows give a size; the values are once, few, many and, for expanded clones, a class.

j_gene,abundance,d_gene,len,v_gene,CDR3nt,CDR3aa
TRBJ2-1,many,TRBD2,16,TRBV12-3/TRBV12-4,TGTGCCAGCAGTCTAGAGTGGGGACTAGCGGGAGATGAGCAGTTCTTC,CASSLEWGLAGDEQFF
TRBJ2-1,many,-,14,TRBV30,TGTGCCTGGAGTGTACGGGCAGGGTGGAATGAGCAGTTCTTC,CAWSVRAGWNEQFF
TRBJ1-1,few,-,14,TRBV12-3/TRBV12-4,TGTGCCAGCAGATCTATGACAGGTAACACTGAAGCTTTCTTT,CASRSMTGNTEAFF
TRBJ2-7,-,TRBD1,15,TRBV12-3/TRBV12-4,TGTGCCAGCAACCTCCTGGGACAGGGGTCAAACGAGCAGTACTTC,CASNLLGQGSNEQYF
TRBJ2-5,many,TRBD1,14,TRBV5-1,TGCGCCAGCAGCCCGAGGGGGACAGCAGAGACCCAGTACTTC,CASSPRGTAETQYF
TRBJ1-2,many,-,14,TRBV5-1,TGCGCCAGCAGCTTGGTACCGGCGGGGACGGGCTACACCTTC,CASSLVPAGTGYTF
TRBJ2-3,many,-,17,TRBV6-5,TGTGCCAGCAGTTTTAAGCTAGCTCATCCTAGCACAGATACGCAGTATTTT,CASSFKLAHPSTDTQYF
TRBJ1-1,many,-,15,TRBV6-5,TGTGCCAGCAGCCCTACGCCAGGCAGTAACACTGAAGCTTTCTTT,CASSPTPGSNTEAFF
TRBJ2-7,-,TRBD1,15,TRBV5-5,TGTGCCAGCAGCTTGCTTCCTGGACAGGGAGACGAGCAGTACTTC,CASSLLPGQGDEQYF
TRBJ2-3,-,TRBD1,16,TRBV7-9,TGTGCCAGCAGCTTAAGGGGACAGGGGCGAGCAGATACGCAGTATTTT,CASSLRGQGRADTQYF
TRBJ2-7,-,TRBD2,15,TRBV20-1,TGCAGTGCTGGCCCCCTAGCGGAGTACTCCTACGAGCAGTACTTC,CSAGPLAEYSYEQYF
TRBJ2-6,few,-,17,TRBV12-3/TRBV12-4,TGTGCCAGCAGTTTACTGGTAGAGAGCTCTGGGGCCAACGTCCTGACTTTC,CASSLLVESSGANVLTF
TRBJ1-3,-,-,15,TRBV6-1,TGTGCCAGCAGTAAAACCAGGGACCCTGGAAACACCATATATTTT,CASSKTRDPGNTIYF
TRBJ1-4,-,-,16,TRBV5-4,TGTGCCAGCAGCTCCCAGCCCGGGAGTAGACAAGGAAAACTGTTTTTT,CASSSQPGSRQGKLFF
TRBJ2-7,many,-,12,TRBV29-1,TGCAGCGTTAATGGTCTCTCCTACGAGCAGTACTTC,CSVNGLSYEQYF
TRBJ1-2,-,TRBD1,18,TRBV7-3,TGTGCCAGCAGCTTAAGGGGGGGGTCGGACAGGACAAACTATGGCTACACCTTC,CASSLRGGSDRTNYGYTF
TRBJ2-3,-,-,15,TRBV12-3/TRBV12-4,TGTGCCAGCAGCAAGGAACTCGGGTGGCCAGATACGCAGTATTTT,CASSKELGWPDTQYF